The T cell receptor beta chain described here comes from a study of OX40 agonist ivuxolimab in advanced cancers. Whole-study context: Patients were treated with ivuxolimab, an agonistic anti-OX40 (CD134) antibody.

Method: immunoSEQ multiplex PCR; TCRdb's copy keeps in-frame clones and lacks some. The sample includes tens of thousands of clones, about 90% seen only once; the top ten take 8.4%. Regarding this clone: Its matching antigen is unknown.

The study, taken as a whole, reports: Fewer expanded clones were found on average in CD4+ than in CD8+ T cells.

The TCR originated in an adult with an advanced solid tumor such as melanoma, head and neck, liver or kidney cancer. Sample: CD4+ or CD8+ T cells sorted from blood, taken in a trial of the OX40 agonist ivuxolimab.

The CDR3 nucleotides read TGTGCCAGCAGCTCGGCGGGCGGGAGCTCCTACAATGAGCAGTTCTTC. Amino acid sequence: CASSSAGGSSYNEQFF. This sequence joins TRBV7-9 and TRBJ2-1; 7 positions match TRBD2. V trimming: 4 bases; J trimming: 0 bases; junction bases outside the gene matches: 6. Germline V gene lookup returns CDR1 SEHNR and CDR2 FQNEAQ (reference sequence). The length of the CDR3 is 16 residues.